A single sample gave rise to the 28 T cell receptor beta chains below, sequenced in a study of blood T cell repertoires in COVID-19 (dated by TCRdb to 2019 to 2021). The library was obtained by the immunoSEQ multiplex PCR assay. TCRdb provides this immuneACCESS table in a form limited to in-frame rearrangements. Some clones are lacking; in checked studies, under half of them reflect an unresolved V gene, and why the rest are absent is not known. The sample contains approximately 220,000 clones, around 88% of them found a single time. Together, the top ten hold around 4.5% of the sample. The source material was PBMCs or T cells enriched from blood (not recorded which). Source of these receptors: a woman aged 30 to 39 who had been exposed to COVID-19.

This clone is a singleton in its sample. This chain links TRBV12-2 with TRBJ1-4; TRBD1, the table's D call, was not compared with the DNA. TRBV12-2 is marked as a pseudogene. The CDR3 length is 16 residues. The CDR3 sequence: CASRLAGTGESEKLFF. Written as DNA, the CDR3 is TGTGCAAGTCGCTTAGCGGGGACAGGGGAGTCGGAAAAACTGTTTTTT.

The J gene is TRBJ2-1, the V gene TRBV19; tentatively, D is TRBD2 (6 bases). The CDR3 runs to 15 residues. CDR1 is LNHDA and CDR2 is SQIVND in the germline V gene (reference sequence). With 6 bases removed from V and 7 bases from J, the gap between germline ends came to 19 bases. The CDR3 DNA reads TGTGCCAGTAGAGGGTTGGCCTCGGCGGGGAATGAGCAGTTCTTC. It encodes CASRGLASAGNEQFF.

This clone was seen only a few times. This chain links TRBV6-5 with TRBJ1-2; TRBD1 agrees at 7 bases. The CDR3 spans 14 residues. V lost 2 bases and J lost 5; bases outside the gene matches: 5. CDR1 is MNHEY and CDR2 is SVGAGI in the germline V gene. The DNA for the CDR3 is TGTGCCAGCAGTTACACGAACAGGGGTTATGGCTACACCTTC. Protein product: CASSYTNRGYGYTF.

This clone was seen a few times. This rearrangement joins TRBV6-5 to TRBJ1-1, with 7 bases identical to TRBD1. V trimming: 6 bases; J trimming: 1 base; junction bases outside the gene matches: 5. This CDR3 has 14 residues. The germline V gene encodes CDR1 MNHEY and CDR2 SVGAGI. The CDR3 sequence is CASRRTGTNTEAFF. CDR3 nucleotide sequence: TGTGCCAGCAGACGGACAGGTACGAACACTGAAGCTTTCTTT.

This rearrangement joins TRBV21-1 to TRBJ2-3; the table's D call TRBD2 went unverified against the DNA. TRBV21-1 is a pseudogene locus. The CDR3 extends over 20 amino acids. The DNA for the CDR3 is TGTGCCAGCAGCAAAAGGGCCGTTAGTAGCGGGGGACAATACACAGATACGCAGTATTTT. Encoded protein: CASSKRAVSSGGQYTDTQYF.

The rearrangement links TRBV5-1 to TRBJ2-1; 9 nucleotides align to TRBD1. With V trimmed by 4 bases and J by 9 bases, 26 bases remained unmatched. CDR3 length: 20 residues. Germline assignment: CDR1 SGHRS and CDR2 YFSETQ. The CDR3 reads CASSINVGGTGKGSMGEQFF. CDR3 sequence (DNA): TGCGCCAGCAGCATAAACGTAGGCGGGACAGGGAAGGGGTCAATGGGTGAGCAGTTCTTC.

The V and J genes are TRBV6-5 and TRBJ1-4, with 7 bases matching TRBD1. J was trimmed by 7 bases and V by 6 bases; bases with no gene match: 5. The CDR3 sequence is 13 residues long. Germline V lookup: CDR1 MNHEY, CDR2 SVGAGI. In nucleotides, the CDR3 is TGTGCCAGCAGACAGGGGTTGGGTGAAAAACTGTTTTTT. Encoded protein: CASRQGLGEKLFF.

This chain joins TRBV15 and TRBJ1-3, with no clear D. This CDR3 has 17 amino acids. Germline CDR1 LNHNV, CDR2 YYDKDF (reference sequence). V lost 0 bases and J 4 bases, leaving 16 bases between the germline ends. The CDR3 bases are TGTGCCACCAGCAGAGATGTCTGGGAGGCACTAGGAAACACCATATATTTT. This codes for CATSRDVWEALGNTIYF.

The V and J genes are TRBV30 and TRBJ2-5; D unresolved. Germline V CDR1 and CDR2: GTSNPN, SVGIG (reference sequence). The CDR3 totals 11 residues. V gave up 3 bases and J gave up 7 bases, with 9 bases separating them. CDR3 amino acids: CAWSLSGTQYF. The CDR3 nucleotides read TGTGCCTGGAGCCTCAGTGGGACCCAGTACTTC.

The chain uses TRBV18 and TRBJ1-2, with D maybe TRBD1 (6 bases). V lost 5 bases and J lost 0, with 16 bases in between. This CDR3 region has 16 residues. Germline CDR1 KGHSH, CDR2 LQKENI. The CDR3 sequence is CASSTSGTLANYGYTF. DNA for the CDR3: TGTGCCAGCTCAACGTCCGGGACACTAGCTAACTATGGCTACACCTTC.

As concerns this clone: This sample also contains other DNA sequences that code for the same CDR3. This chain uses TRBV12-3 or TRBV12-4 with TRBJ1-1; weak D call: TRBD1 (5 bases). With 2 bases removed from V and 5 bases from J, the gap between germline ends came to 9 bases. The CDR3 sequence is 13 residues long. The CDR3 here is CASSLSGGTEAFF. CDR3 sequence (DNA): TGTGCCAGCAGTTTATCCGGGGGGACTGAAGCTTTCTTT.

As DNA, the CDR3 is TGTGCCAGCAGCGTAGGCGGTATGGAAAAACTGTTTTTT. Translated: CASSVGGMEKLFF. The genes are TRBV9 and TRBJ1-4; D gene uncertain. The CDR3 extends over 13 amino acids. The germline V and J ends were trimmed by 0 bases and 8 bases, with 8 bases remaining between them. In germline, CDR1 is SGDLS, CDR2 YYNGEE.

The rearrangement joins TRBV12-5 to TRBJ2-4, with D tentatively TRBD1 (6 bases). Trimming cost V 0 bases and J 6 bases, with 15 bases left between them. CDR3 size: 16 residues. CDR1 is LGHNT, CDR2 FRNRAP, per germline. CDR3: CASGLVLNRAGNIQYF. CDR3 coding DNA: TGTGCTAGTGGTTTGGTATTGAACAGGGCCGGAAACATTCAGTACTTC.

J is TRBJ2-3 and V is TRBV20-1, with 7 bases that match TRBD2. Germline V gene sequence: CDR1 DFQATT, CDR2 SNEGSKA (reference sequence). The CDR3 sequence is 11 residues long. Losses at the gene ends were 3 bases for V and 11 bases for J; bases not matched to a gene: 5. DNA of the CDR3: TGCAGTGCTAGCAGGCCGGGGGGGCAGTATTTT. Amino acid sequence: CSASRPGGQYF.

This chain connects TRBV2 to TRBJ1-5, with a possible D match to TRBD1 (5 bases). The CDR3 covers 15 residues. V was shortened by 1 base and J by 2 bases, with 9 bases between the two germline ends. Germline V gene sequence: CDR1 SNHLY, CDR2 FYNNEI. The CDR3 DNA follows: TGTGCCAGCAGTGAAGACAGGTTGGGCAATCAGCCCCAGCATTTT. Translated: CASSEDRLGNQPQHF.

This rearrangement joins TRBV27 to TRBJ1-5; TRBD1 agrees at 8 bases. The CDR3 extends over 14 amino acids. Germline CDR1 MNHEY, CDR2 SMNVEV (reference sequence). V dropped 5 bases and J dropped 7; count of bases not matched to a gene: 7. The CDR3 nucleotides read TGTGCCAGCAGTCCGAGGACAGGGCTCCAGCCCCAGCATTTT. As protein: CASSPRTGLQPQHF.

CDR3 in amino acids: CATLTRGETQYF. The CDR3 nucleotides are TGTGCCACCTTGACTAGGGGAGAGACCCAGTACTTC. The chain uses TRBV2 and TRBJ2-5, with D perhaps matching TRBD2 (6 bases). Per the germline V gene, CDR1 is SNHLY and CDR2 is FYNNEI. This CDR3 comprises 12 residues. V lost 10 bases to trimming and J lost 4 bases, with 13 bases between them.

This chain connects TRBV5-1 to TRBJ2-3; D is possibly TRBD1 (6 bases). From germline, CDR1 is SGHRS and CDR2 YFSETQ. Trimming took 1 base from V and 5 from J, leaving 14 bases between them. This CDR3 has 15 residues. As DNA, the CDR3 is TGCGCCAGCAGCTTGAGGCAGGGACAAGTAGATACGCAGTATTTT. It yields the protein CASSLRQGQVDTQYF.

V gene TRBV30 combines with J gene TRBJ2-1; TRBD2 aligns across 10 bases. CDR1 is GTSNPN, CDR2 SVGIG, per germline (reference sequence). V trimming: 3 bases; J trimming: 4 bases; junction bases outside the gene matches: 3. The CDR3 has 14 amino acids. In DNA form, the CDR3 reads TGTGCCTGGAGAGAGCGGGGGGGATACAATGAGCAGTTCTTC. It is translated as CAWRERGGYNEQFF.

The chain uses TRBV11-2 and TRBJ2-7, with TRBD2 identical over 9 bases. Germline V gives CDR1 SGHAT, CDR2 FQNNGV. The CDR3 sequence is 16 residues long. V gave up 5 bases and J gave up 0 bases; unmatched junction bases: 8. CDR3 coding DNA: TGTGCCAGCAGCCTGACTAGCGGCCTCGCCTCCTACGAGCAGTACTTC. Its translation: CASSLTSGLASYEQYF.

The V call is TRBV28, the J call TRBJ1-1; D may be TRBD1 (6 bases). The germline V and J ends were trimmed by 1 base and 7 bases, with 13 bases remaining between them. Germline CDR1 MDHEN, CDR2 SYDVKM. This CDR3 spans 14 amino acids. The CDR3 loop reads CASSLLGAGVEAFF. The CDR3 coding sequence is TGTGCCAGCAGTTTATTGGGGGCAGGAGTTGAAGCTTTCTTT.

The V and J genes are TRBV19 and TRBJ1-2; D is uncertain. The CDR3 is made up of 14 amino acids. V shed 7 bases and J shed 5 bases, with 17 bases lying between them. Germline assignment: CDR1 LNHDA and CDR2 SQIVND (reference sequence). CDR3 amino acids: CASTPDTFGYGYTF. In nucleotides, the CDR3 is TGTGCCAGTACCCCTGACACCTTTGGGTATGGCTACACCTTC.

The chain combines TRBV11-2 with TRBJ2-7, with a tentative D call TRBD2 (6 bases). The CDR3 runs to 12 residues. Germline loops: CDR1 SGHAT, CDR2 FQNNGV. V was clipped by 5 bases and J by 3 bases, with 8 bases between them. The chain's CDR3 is CASSPRDYEQYF. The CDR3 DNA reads TGTGCCAGCAGCCCGCGGGACTACGAGCAGTACTTC.

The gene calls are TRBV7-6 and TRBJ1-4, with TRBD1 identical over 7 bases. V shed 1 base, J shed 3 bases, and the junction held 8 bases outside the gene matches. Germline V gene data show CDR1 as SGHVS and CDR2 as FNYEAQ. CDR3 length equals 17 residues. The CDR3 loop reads CASSLVKGAYSNEKLFF. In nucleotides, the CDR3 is TGTGCCAGCAGCTTAGTTAAGGGGGCTTATTCTAATGAAAAACTGTTTTTT.

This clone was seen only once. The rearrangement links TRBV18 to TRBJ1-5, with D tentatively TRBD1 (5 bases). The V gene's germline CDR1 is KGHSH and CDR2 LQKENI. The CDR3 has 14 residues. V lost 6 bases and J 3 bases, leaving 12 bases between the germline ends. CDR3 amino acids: CASSPPGDNQPQHF. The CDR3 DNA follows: TGTGCCAGCTCTCCCCCGGGGGACAATCAGCCCCAGCATTTT. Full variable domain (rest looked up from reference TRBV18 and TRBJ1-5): NAGVMQNPRHLVRRRGQEARLRCSPMKGHSHVYWYRQLPEEGLKFMVYLQKENIIDESGMPKERFSAEFPKEGPSILRIQQVVRGDSAAYFCASSPPGDNQPQHFGDGTRLSIL.

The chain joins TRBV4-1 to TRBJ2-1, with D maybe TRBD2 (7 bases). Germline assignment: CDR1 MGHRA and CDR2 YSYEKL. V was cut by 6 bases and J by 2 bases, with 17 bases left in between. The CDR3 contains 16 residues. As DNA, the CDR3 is TGCGCCAGCAGACGATCCGAGGGGGGGCCCTACAATGAGCAGTTCTTC. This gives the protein CASRRSEGGPYNEQFF.

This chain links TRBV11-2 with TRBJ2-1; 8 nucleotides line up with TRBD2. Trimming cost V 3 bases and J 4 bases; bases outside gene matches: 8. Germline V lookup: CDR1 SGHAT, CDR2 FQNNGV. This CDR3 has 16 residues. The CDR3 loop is CASSLDPGLGYNEQFF. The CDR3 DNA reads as TGTGCCAGCAGCTTGGATCCGGGACTAGGTTACAATGAGCAGTTCTTC.

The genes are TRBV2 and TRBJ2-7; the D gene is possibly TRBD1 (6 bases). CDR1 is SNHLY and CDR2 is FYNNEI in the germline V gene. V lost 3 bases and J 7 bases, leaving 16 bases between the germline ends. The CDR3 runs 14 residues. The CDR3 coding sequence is TGTGCCAGCAGTGACGGGACATCGGGTTTAGAGCAGTACTTC. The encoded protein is CASSDGTSGLEQYF.